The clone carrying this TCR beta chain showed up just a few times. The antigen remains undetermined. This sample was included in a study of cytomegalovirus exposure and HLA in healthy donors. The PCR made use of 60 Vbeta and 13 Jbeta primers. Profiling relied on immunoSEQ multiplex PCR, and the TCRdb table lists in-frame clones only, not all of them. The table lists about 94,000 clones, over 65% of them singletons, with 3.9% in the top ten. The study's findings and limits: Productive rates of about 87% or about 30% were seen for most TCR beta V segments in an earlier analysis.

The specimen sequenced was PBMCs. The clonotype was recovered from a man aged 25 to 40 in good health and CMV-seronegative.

CDR3 coding DNA: TGTGCCAGCAGCTTTGGGACAGGGAGAAACACCATATATTTT. Residues: CASSFGTGRNTIYF. This chain uses TRBV7-9 with TRBJ1-3, with 9 bases aligning to TRBD1. J was trimmed by 5 bases and V by 3 bases; bases with no gene match: 2. Germline loops: CDR1 SEHNR, CDR2 FQNEAQ (reference sequence). This CDR3 is built from 14 residues. Variable domain in full (rest from reference TRBV7-9 and TRBJ1-3): DTGVSQNPRHKITKRGQNVTFRCDPISEHNRLYWYRQTLGQGPEFLTYFQNEAQLEKSRLLSDRFSAERPKGSFSTLEIQRTEQGDSAMYLCASSFGTGRNTIYFGEGSWLTVV.